This T cell receptor beta chain stems from a study of shared clonotypes between healthy human individuals. Points from the study as a whole: Despite large depth, rarefaction showed incomplete sorted-subset sequencing.

Data came from immunoSEQ multiplex PCR; TCRdb stores just in-frame clones and leaves some out. This sample carries about 1,800,000 clones, less than 95% of them seen once, and the ten largest clones take around 1%. The V gene's germline CDR1 is MNHNS and CDR2 SASEGT. The CDR3 totals 12 residues. J gave up 15 bases and V 3 bases, and 7 bases lay outside the gene matches. This clone was seen more than once but under ten times. Its antigen is currently unknown. Terminally differentiated effector memory CD45RA+ cells were left out of the naive CD8 fraction, which was CD45RO-negative and positively selected for CCR7.

The TCR was taken from a man aged 18-30 years in good health. The chain carries TRBV6-1 and TRBJ2-2; 7 nucleotides line up with TRBD1. The source material was naive CD8+ T cells sorted from blood. CDR3 sequence: CASSEIGGLLFF. CDR3 bases: TGTGCCAGCAGTGAGATAGGGGGCTTGTTGTTTTTT.